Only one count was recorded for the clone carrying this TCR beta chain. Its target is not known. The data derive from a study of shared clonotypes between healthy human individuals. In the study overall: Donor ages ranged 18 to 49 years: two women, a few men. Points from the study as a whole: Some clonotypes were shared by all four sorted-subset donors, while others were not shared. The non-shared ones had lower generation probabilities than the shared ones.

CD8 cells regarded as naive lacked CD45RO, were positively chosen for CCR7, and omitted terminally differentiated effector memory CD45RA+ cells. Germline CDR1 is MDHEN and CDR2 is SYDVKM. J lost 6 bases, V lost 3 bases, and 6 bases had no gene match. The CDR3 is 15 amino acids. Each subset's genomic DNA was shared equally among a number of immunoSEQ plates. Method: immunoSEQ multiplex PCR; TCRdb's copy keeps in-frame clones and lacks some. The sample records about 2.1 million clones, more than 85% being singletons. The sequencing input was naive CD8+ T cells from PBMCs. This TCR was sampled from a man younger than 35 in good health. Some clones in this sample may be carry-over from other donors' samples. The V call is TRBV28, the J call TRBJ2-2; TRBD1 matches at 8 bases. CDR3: CASSLSAGGSGELFF. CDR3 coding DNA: TGTGCCAGCAGTTTGTCAGCAGGGGGCTCCGGGGAGCTGTTTTTT.